The next 10 T cell receptor beta chains were all read from a single sample in a study of beta chain features in type 1 diabetes. The isolated RNA, all of it, was reverse transcribed, so expressed TCRB transcripts were what got sequenced. Produced via immunoSEQ multiplex PCR; TCRdb's table is partial and in-frame only. The sample shows about 290,000 clones, approximately 8.1% of them seen only once. The sample was central memory CD4+ T cells from blood. Receptor source: a woman aged 18-29 years in good health.

The gene calls are TRBV7-6 and TRBJ1-4; the D gene is possibly TRBD1 (5 bases). CDR1 SGHVS and CDR2 FNYEAQ come from the germline V gene. The CDR3 consists of 15 residues. Trimming pared 5 bases from V and 5 bases from J, leaving 15 bases between. The DNA for the CDR3 is TGTGCCAGCAGCAACCCGACGGGGGGGAATGAAAAACTGTTTTTT. Translation: CASSNPTGGNEKLFF.

The gene calls are TRBV19 and TRBJ1-5, with a weak D call TRBD1 (6 bases). Per the germline V gene, CDR1 is LNHDA and CDR2 is SQIVND (reference sequence). The CDR3 runs 14 residues. V lost 4 bases and J 3 bases, leaving 10 bases between the germline ends. CDR3 coding DNA: TGTGCCAGTAGTAAGGACAGACACAATCAGCCCCAGCATTTT. Its translation is CASSKDRHNQPQHF.

In its sample, this clone was seen a few times. V is TRBV4-1 and J is TRBJ2-1; 13 nucleotides agree with TRBD2. Trimming at V came to 4 bases and at J to 5 bases, leaving 8 bases not matched to a gene. The germline V gene has CDR1 MGHRA and CDR2 YSYEKL. The CDR3 runs 17 residues. The CDR3 protein is CASSPGLAGIGNNEQFF. In DNA form, the CDR3 reads TGCGCCAGCAGCCCGGGACTAGCGGGGATTGGGAACAATGAGCAGTTCTTC.

This clone occurred a few times. The chain is built from TRBV7-3 and TRBJ1-6, with D possibly being TRBD1 (5 bases). The germline V gene has CDR1 SGHTA and CDR2 FQGTGA. The CDR3 loop spans 15 amino acids. The ends were cut back, 5 bases at V and 9 bases at J, with 17 bases in the middle. CDR3 bases: TGTGCCAGCAGCCTTACACCGGGGGAAGGTTCACCCCTCCACTTT. Translating gives CASSLTPGEGSPLHF. The whole variable domain, filled in from reference TRBV7-3 and TRBJ1-6, reads GAGVSQTPSNKVTEKGKYVELRCDPISGHTALYWYRQSLGQGPEFLIYFQGTGAADDSGLPNDRFFAVRPEGSVSTLKIQRTERGDSAVYLCASSLTPGEGSPLHFGNGTRLTVT.

The chain links TRBV11-2 to TRBJ1-4; no definite D call. Trimming stripped 3 bases from V and 4 bases from J, with 6 bases between. The CDR3 has 13 residues. Germline CDR1 is SGHAT and CDR2 is FQNNGV. CDR3 protein: CASSLRHNEKLFF. The CDR3, as DNA: TGTGCCAGCAGCTTGCGACATAATGAAAAACTGTTTTTT.

Only a few counts were recorded for this clone. The chain recombines TRBV5-1 with TRBJ2-7; 8 bases are a match to TRBD1. Per germline, CDR1 SGHRS and CDR2 YFSETQ. The junction had 13 bases not matched to a gene; V was cut back by 4 bases and J by 4 bases. This CDR3 comprises 16 residues. Here the CDR3 DNA reads TGCGCCAGCAGCCCCTTGGACAGGGCGGATCTTTACGAGCAGTACTTC. Its translation: CASSPLDRADLYEQYF.

This chain connects TRBV7-9 to TRBJ2-3; 16 nucleotides line up with TRBD2. The CDR3 runs to 16 residues. The J segment lost 6 bases and the V segment lost 4 bases, leaving 4 bases of the junction unmatched. Germline V CDR1 and CDR2: SEHNR, FQNEAQ (reference sequence). The CDR3 DNA sequence: TGTGCCAGCAGCTGGGGACTAGCGGGAGGGGAGGATACGCAGTATTTT. Translating it yields CASSWGLAGGEDTQYF.

The chain combines TRBV4-2 with TRBJ1-2; 7 nucleotides line up with TRBD1. This CDR3 region has 15 residues. Looked up from germline, CDR1 is LGHNA and CDR2 is YNFKEQ. After removal of 1 base from V and 6 bases from J, the junction contained 8 bases not matched to a gene. The CDR3 nucleotides read TGTGCCAGCAGCCAAGCTTCGGACAGGCAAAATGGCTACACCTTC. As protein: CASSQASDRQNGYTF.

V gene TRBV5-1 combines with J gene TRBJ2-7; D may be TRBD2 (5 bases). The V and J ends lost 2 bases and 5 bases respectively, with 8 bases between them. Germline-derived CDR1 and CDR2 are SGHRS and YFSETQ. CDR3 length: 12 amino acids. CDR3 sequence reads: CASSFVGDEQYF. The CDR3 DNA reads TGCGCCAGCAGCTTTGTCGGGGACGAGCAGTACTTC.

This clone was observed a few times. The chain has TRBV28 and TRBJ1-6, with TRBD1 as a possible D gene (5 bases). V lost 1 base to trimming and J lost 4 bases, with 14 bases between them. The CDR3 is 17 amino acids. The V gene's germline CDR1 is MDHEN and CDR2 SYDVKM. In nucleotides, the CDR3 is TGTGCCAGCAGTTTATCTATCGCGAGGGGTTATAATTCACCCCTCCACTTT. Protein product: CASSLSIARGYNSPLHF. Full variable domain (remainder filled in from reference TRBV28 and TRBJ1-6): DVKVTQSSRYLVKRTGEKVFLECVQDMDHENMFWYRQDPGLGLRLIYFSYDVKMKEKGDIPEGYSVSREKKERFSLILESASTNQTSMYLCASSLSIARGYNSPLHFGNGTRLTVT.